This T cell receptor beta chain was retrieved from a study of long-term antiretroviral therapy in people with HIV. Germline CDR1 reads SGHRS; CDR2 reads YFSETQ. The junction had 4 bases not matched to a gene; V was cut back by 4 bases and J by 0 bases. CDR3 length: 15 residues. Investigators performed immunoSEQ version v3.0 at survey level. What sequencing targeted per sample was about 35,000-55,000 T-cell genomes. Libraries were prepared by immunoSEQ multiplex PCR; TCRdb keeps only in-frame clonotypes and omits some of them. The sample includes tens of thousands of clones, more than 75% of them seen just once.

The rearrangement links TRBV5-1 to TRBJ2-3; TRBD1 matches 8 bases. The sequenced sample was unsorted PBMCs, obtained about 2.7 years before starting antiretroviral therapy. This receptor was taken from a woman in her twenties or thirties with HIV. CDR3 sequence: CASSPGQASTDTQYF. Here the CDR3 DNA reads TGCGCCAGCAGCCCGGGACAGGCCAGCACAGATACGCAGTATTTT.